This TCR beta chain appears in the sequencing data of a study of T cell repertoires in cytomegalovirus infection. For the study at large: Both recently identified HLA-C-restricted and well-studied HLA-B-restricted CMV epitopes were used in the study. Both CMV infection and a matching HLA type were indicated by public TCR beta signatures. Study outcomes and limitations: The ex vivo response was dominated by HLA-C-restricted CMV-specific TCR beta clonotypes.

Per the germline V gene, CDR1 is SGHTA and CDR2 is FQGNSA. Deletions cut 4 bases from V and 2 bases from J, with 9 bases between. CDR3 size: 14 residues. TCRdb recomputed calls from the reads with MiXCR, one row per CDR3 protein. The sample includes about 470,000 distinct CDR3 sequences, more than 40% of them seen just once. This clonotype has more than one count but fewer than ten. Antigen unknown. This material consisted of cultured PBMCs, taken from culture after CMV antigen stimulation. The rearrangement links TRBV7-2 to TRBJ2-1, with D hard to call. The TCR originated in a human donor in good health (CMV status not recorded). Some clones in this sample may be carry-over from other donors' samples. This chain's CDR3 is CASSSRWAYNEQFF. The CDR3 DNA follows: TGTGCCAGCAGCTCCAGGTGGGCCTACAATGAGCAGTTCTTC.